Sequencing of this TCR beta chain was carried out in a study of identical twins. Study findings and constraints: It was cross-sectional statistical analysis, not following the same donors, that the conclusions relied on.

This clonotype was seen repeatedly, ten times or more. Antigen specificity is unknown. TCRdb re-called the 5' RACE reads with MiXCR, one entry per CDR3 protein. This sample has 650,000 to 750,000 distinct CDR3 sequences, with around 20% found just once. With V trimmed by 5 bases and J by 2 bases, 8 bases remained unmatched. Germline CDR1 MNHEY, CDR2 SVGEGT. The CDR3 covers 16 residues. The data were also submitted as part of a second study, on T cells expressing NK-cell markers.

The receptor was derived from a woman aged 18-29 years in good health. Material: PBMCs. The rearrangement joins TRBV6-2 or TRBV6-3 to TRBJ2-2; TRBD1 aligns across 7 bases. CDR3 in amino acids: CASSIPRDSNTGELFF. The DNA of the CDR3 is TGTGCCAGCAGTATTCCCAGGGACAGTAACACCGGGGAGCTGTTTTTT.